This entry is about one TCR beta chain. No antigen is known for it. The sample originates from a study of cytomegalovirus exposure and HLA in healthy donors. Study observations and caveats: Reports showed the classifier diagnosing cytomegalovirus status with high specificity and sensitivity.

Produced via immunoSEQ multiplex PCR; TCRdb's table is partial and in-frame only. Of about 140,000 clones in the sample, roughly four fifths are singletons; the top ten hold about 27%. Germline assignment: CDR1 MDHEN and CDR2 SYDVKM. With 5 bases clipped from V and 6 bases from J, the junction kept 7 bases outside the gene matches. This CDR3 comprises 13 residues. This TCR was recovered from a man between 25 and 39 years old in good health and CMV-seropositive. The chain couples TRBV28 to TRBJ2-7; 7 nucleotides match TRBD1. The sample taken for sequencing was PBMCs. CDR3 nucleotide sequence: TGTGCCAGCAGTACCTCGGACAGGCCCGAGCAGTACTTC. This translates into CASSTSDRPEQYF.